This T cell receptor (beta chain) emerged from a study of control samples from healthy donors and cancer patients. Clones were read by immunoSEQ multiplex PCR, and TCRdb kept only the in-frame ones, dropping some. Of 50,000 to 65,000 clones in the sample, less than 95% were seen once. The sequenced sample was PBMCs. This sequence originates from a woman aged 45-59 years with colorectal cancer.

The DNA of the CDR3 is TGCGCCAGCAGCCCAGGACAGGGCAGGGACACTAACTATGGCTACACCTTC. It encodes CASSPGQGRDTNYGYTF. The V call is TRBV5-1, the J call TRBJ1-2; the match to TRBD1 covers 8 bases. Germline assignment: CDR1 SGHRS and CDR2 YFSETQ. There are 17 residues in the CDR3. Germline trimming cut 4 bases from V and 0 bases from J; bases unmatched to any gene: 11.